This entry lists 18 T cell receptor beta chains sequenced from one sample in a study of immune characterization of retroperitoneal liposarcoma. MiXCR, run by TCRdb on the PCR reads, gives a single entry per CDR3 protein. The table includes approximately 9,300 distinct CDR3 sequences, about 25% detected once. The sequenced material came from blood. The source is a male donor with retroperitoneal liposarcoma.

As regards this clonotype: This clone may be a read error of a much larger clone one base away. The chain carries TRBV6-1 and TRBJ1-6; TRBD1 matches 9 bases. Unmatched junction bases numbered 8, after V lost 5 bases and J lost 3 bases. This CDR3 comprises 17 residues. Germline lookup yields CDR1 MNHNS and CDR2 SASEGT. DNA for the CDR3: TGTGCCAGCAGTTCTGGGACAGGGAGCTGCTATAATTCACCCCTCCACTTT. It yields the protein CASSSGTGSCYNSPLHF.

The chain combines TRBV6-1 with TRBJ2-2; TRBD2 might be the D (7 bases). V lost 3 bases, J lost 5 bases, and 16 bases lay in between. CDR1 is MNHNS and CDR2 is SASEGT in the germline V gene. The CDR3 is made up of 16 amino acids. The CDR3 sequence: CASSDAGAPRTGELFF. The CDR3 DNA reads TGTGCCAGCAGTGATGCGGGGGCCCCGAGGACCGGGGAGCTGTTTTTT.

Many counts were recorded for this clonotype. This sequence joins TRBV27 and TRBJ2-7, with D possibly being TRBD2 (6 bases). CDR3 length: 13 residues. The germline V gene has CDR1 MNHEY and CDR2 SMNVEV (reference sequence). The ends were cut back, 10 bases at V and 1 base at J, with 14 bases in the middle. Written as DNA, the CDR3 is TGTGCCACCTGGGGGGACGCATCCTACGAGCAGTACTTC. The encoded protein is CATWGDASYEQYF.

This sequence joins TRBV6-4 and TRBJ2-3, with TRBD2 identical over 7 bases. The CDR3 runs to 14 residues. Germline CDR1 is MRHNA and CDR2 is SNTAGT. Trimming removed 4 bases from V and 0 bases from J; junction bases left unmatched: 1. CDR3 sequence reads: CASSAGRSTDTQYF. CDR3 DNA: TGTGCCAGCAGTGCCGGGAGGAGCACAGATACGCAGTATTTT.

The CDR3 DNA reads TGTGCCAGCAGTGGGAGGGCAGATACGCAGTATTTT. This codes for CASSGRADTQYF. This chain uses TRBV6-1 with TRBJ2-3; possible D gene TRBD2, 6 bases. V lost 4 bases, J lost 4 bases, and 6 bases lay in between. Looked up from germline, CDR1 is MNHNS and CDR2 is SASEGT. The CDR3 loop spans 12 amino acids.

The chain carries TRBV20-1 and TRBJ1-2; 8 bases agree with TRBD1. Germline CDR1 and CDR2: DFQATT and SNEGSKA (reference sequence). V lost 7 bases and J lost 6; bases outside the gene matches: 13. The CDR3 consists of 14 residues. The CDR3 nucleotides read TGCAGTGGTTACTTACCTGGGACAGGTGATGGCTACACCTTC. Translating gives CSGYLPGTGDGYTF.

In this sample, this clonotype turned up many times. The chain combines TRBV6-1 with TRBJ2-5; no reliable D call. CDR3 length: 14 residues. Germline V gene data show CDR1 as MNHNS and CDR2 as SASEGT. Trimming took 2 bases from V and 2 from J, leaving 9 bases between them. The CDR3 DNA follows: TGTGCCAGCAGTGAAATTGGGCCGCAAGAGACCCAGTACTTC. Encoded protein: CASSEIGPQETQYF.

A few counts support this clonotype. The chain combines TRBV6-9 with TRBJ1-2; D not resolved. V was shortened by 0 bases and J by 4 bases, with 9 bases between the two germline ends. The CDR3 loop spans 14 amino acids. Germline loops: CDR1 MNHGY, CDR2 SVAAGI. CDR3 in amino acids: CASSYSRRAYGYTF. CDR3 in DNA: TGTGCCAGCAGTTATTCGAGGAGGGCCTATGGCTACACCTTC.

In its sample, this clonotype ranks as medium-sized. A much larger clonotype is one base distant, so this may be a read error. The chain combines TRBV10-3 with TRBJ2-1; TRBD2 might be the D (5 bases). CDR1 is ENHRY, CDR2 SYGVKD, per germline. The CDR3 has 14 amino acids. V gave up 6 bases and J gave up 13 bases, with 22 bases separating them. CDR3 nucleotides: TGTGCCATCAGGTCCCGGGGAATCGGGGAGACCCAGTTCTTC. Translation gives CAIRSRGIGETQFF.

The chain joins TRBV6-2 or TRBV6-3 to TRBJ2-1, with TRBD2 matching 13 bases. Germline lookup yields CDR1 MNHEY and CDR2 SVGEGT. V trimming: 2 bases; J trimming: 2 bases; junction bases outside the gene matches: 3. The CDR3 covers 17 residues. The CDR3 protein is CASSYPTSGGPYNEQFF. The CDR3 DNA reads TGTGCCAGCAGTTACCCGACTAGCGGGGGGCCCTACAATGAGCAGTTCTTC.

The J gene is TRBJ2-5, the V gene TRBV12-3 or TRBV12-4, with 8 bases fitting TRBD1. V shed 3 bases and J 11 bases; nucleotides not matched to a gene: 14. The CDR3 is 15 amino acids. CDR3 coding DNA: TGTGCCAGCAGTTTGAGTCAGGGGGCGGGGAATGAGCAGTACTTC. Translated: CASSLSQGAGNEQYF.

This clonotype was picked up a small number of times. The J gene is TRBJ1-1, the V gene TRBV6-6; 8 positions match TRBD1. The V gene's germline CDR1 is MNHNY and CDR2 SVGAGI (reference sequence). The trim removed 5 bases at V and 4 bases at J, leaving 6 bases unmatched. The CDR3 is 14 residues long. CDR3: CASSRGQGGTEAFF. The CDR3 DNA reads TGTGCCAGCAGTCGAGGACAGGGCGGCACTGAAGCTTTCTTT.

V usage is TRBV29-1 and J usage is TRBJ1-2, with D uncertain. Germline V gene lookup returns CDR1 SQVTM and CDR2 ANQGSEA. V was pared by 0 bases and J by 0 bases, with 11 bases between. The CDR3 runs to 15 residues. The CDR3 DNA is TGCAGCGTTGAAGATCGCCCCTCCGCTAACTATGGCTACACCTTC. Its protein is CSVEDRPSANYGYTF.

This sequence joins TRBV6-2 or TRBV6-3 and TRBJ2-1, with 8 nucleotides matching TRBD2. This CDR3 is 15 amino acids long. Trimming at V came to 2 bases and at J to 8 bases, leaving 8 bases not matched to a gene. Germline V gene lookup returns CDR1 MNHEY and CDR2 SVGEGT. CDR3 in amino acids: CASSYGGGPTYEQFF. As DNA, the CDR3 is TGTGCCAGCAGTTACGGCGGGGGGCCCACCTATGAGCAGTTCTTC.

This clonotype was recorded a few times. The chain uses TRBV7-8 and TRBJ2-2, with unresolved D. Germline V lookup: CDR1 SGHVS, CDR2 FQNEAQ. V was clipped by 0 bases and J by 3 bases, with 11 bases between them. CDR3 size: 16 residues. CDR3 coding DNA: TGTGCCAGCAGCTTAGCGGGATCTGAGGACACCGGGGAGCTGTTTTTT. Its protein is CASSLAGSEDTGELFF.

The V call is TRBV11-1, the J call TRBJ1-1, with a possible D match to TRBD1 (5 bases). From germline, CDR1 is SGHAT and CDR2 FQDESV (reference sequence). The CDR3 spans 18 residues. Between the trimmed V and J ends, which lost 0 bases and 1 base, there was a span of 18 bases. The CDR3 loop reads CASSLASPWAGGNTEAFF. For the CDR3, the DNA is TGTGCCAGCAGCTTAGCTTCTCCCTGGGCCGGGGGGAACACTGAAGCTTTCTTT. Based on the CDR3 plus reference TRBV11-1 and TRBJ1-1, the full variable domain is EAEVAQSPRYKITEKSQAVAFWCDPISGHATLYWYRQILGQGPELLVQFQDESVVDDSQLPKDRFSAERLKGVDSTLKIQPAELGDSAMYLCASSLASPWAGGNTEAFFGQGTRLTVV.

This clonotype has only a few counts. V and J are TRBV12-3 or TRBV12-4 and TRBJ1-1; no reliable D call. This CDR3 spans 12 amino acids. V shed 1 base and J shed 8 bases, with 8 bases lying between them. The CDR3 DNA is TGTGCCAGCAGTTTAGTGGCAGTCGAAGCTTTCTTT. This sequence encodes CASSLVAVEAFF.

The chain couples TRBV6-1 to TRBJ2-2, with a possible D match to TRBD1 (6 bases). There are 14 residues in the CDR3. V lost 7 bases and J lost 2, with 11 bases in between. CDR1 and CDR2 (germline): MNHNS, SASEGT. CDR3 in amino acids: CASKKGDNTGELFF. The CDR3 DNA reads TGTGCCAGCAAAAAGGGGGATAACACCGGGGAGCTGTTTTTT.